This entry lists 19 T cell receptor beta chains sequenced from one sample in a study of regulatory T cells in long-lasting Graves disease. Time point reported: newly diagnosed GD, antithyroid drugs for less than 3 months. Isolated PBMC RNA provided the starting material for the TCR library. The TCR beta library used iRepertoire HTBI primers with Arm-PCR amplification of CDR3. TCRdb redid the calling of the multiplex PCR reads with MiXCR, one entry per CDR3 protein. The table shows about 430,000 distinct CDR3 sequences, with approximately 16% occurring only once. These data also formed part of another study, on T cells in Graves' hyperthyroidism and ophthalmopathy.

Sequences were derived from peripheral blood mononuclear cells (PBMCs), sampled at new diagnosis, from a patient treated with antithyroid drugs. The receptors here all came from a woman between 35 and 50 years old with Graves disease.

V and J are TRBV7-2 and TRBJ1-2, with 7 bases fitting TRBD1. This CDR3 is 13 amino acids long. V was clipped by 4 bases and J by 4 bases; unmatched bases: 3. The germline V gene encodes CDR1 SGHTA and CDR2 FQGNSA. The chain's CDR3 is CASSSGTAYGYTF. DNA of the CDR3: TGTGCCAGCAGCTCCGGGACAGCCTATGGCTACACCTTC.

This clonotype was seen at least ten times. The genes are TRBV10-3 and TRBJ1-1; possibly TRBD1 for D (6 bases). The CDR3 is 12 residues long. Trimming took 9 bases from V and 4 from J, leaving 12 bases between them. The germline V gene encodes CDR1 ENHRY and CDR2 SYGVKD. The CDR3: CAIQGLSTEAFF. As DNA, the CDR3 is TGTGCCATACAGGGTCTAAGCACTGAAGCTTTCTTT.

V usage is TRBV20-1 and J usage is TRBJ1-3; tentative D call: TRBD1 (6 bases). CDR1 and CDR2 from the germline V gene are DFQATT and SNEGSKA (reference sequence). Trimming left V 0 bases short and J 0 bases short, with 15 bases between. The CDR3 sequence is 17 residues long. In nucleotides, the CDR3 is TGCAGTGCTAGAGAACCGGGACAAAGGAGCTCTGGAAACACCATATATTTT. Translating it yields CSAREPGQRSSGNTIYF.

This clonotype was observed at least ten times. The chain joins TRBV29-1 to TRBJ2-1; a possible D gene is TRBD2 (6 bases). V was shortened by 5 bases and J by 6 bases, with 14 bases between the two germline ends. This CDR3 spans 13 amino acids. Germline V gene sequence: CDR1 SQVTM, CDR2 ANQGSEA. This chain's CDR3 is CSVCRGNRNEQFF. The CDR3, as DNA: TGCAGCGTTTGTCGCGGGAATCGCAATGAGCAGTTCTTC.

The sample holds many counts of this clonotype. This chain links TRBV7-2 with TRBJ2-1; 11 bases line up with TRBD2. The germline gives CDR1 SGHTA, CDR2 FQGNSA. Trimming at V came to 0 bases and at J to 3 bases, leaving 1 base not matched to a gene. CDR3 length: 16 amino acids. The CDR3 sequence is CASSLALAGGYNEQFF. The CDR3 DNA follows: TGTGCCAGCAGCTTAGCCCTAGCGGGAGGCTACAATGAGCAGTTCTTC.

The chain has TRBV7-3 and TRBJ2-1, with TRBD2 matching 9 bases. V trimming: 5 bases; J trimming: 6 bases; junction bases outside the gene matches: 2. The CDR3 length is 13 residues. The germline V gene encodes CDR1 SGHTA and CDR2 FQGTGA. The CDR3 DNA reads TGTGCCAGCAGCATAGCGGGAGCCAATGAGCAGTTCTTC. As protein: CASSIAGANEQFF.

The rearrangement links TRBV5-6 to TRBJ2-2; TRBD2 matches 15 bases. V lost 4 bases to trimming and J lost 5 bases; unmatched junction nucleotides: 15. The CDR3 sequence is 20 residues long. CDR1 and CDR2 (germline): SGHDT, YYEEEE. As DNA, the CDR3 is TGTGCCAGCAGCCATAACATACGGACTAGCGGGAGGGCCGGAACCGGGGAGCTGTTTTTT. Translation gives CASSHNIRTSGRAGTGELFF.

The V and J genes are TRBV29-1 and TRBJ2-2; 9 nucleotides agree with TRBD1. The CDR3 is made up of 12 amino acids. The J segment lost 6 bases and the V segment lost 7 bases, leaving 3 bases of the junction unmatched. CDR1 SQVTM and CDR2 ANQGSEA come from the germline V gene. CDR3 loop: CSGWTGAGELFF. The CDR3 DNA follows: TGCAGCGGCTGGACAGGGGCCGGGGAGCTGTTTTTT.

In its sample, this clonotype was seen many times. This CDR3 reads CAWSDGGSYNSPLHF. The CDR3 nucleotides read TGTGCCTGGAGTGATGGGGGCTCCTATAATTCACCCCTCCACTTT. J is TRBJ1-6 and V is TRBV30; maybe TRBD1 (5 bases). CDR3 size: 15 residues. Germline V gene data show CDR1 as GTSNPN and CDR2 as SVGIG (reference sequence). Trimming took 1 base from V and 0 from J, leaving 7 bases between them. Drawing the rest from reference TRBV30 and TRBJ1-6, the complete variable domain is SQTIHQWPATLVQPVGSPLSLECTVEGTSNPNLYWYRQAAGRGLQLLFYSVGIGQISSEVPQNLSASRPQDRQFILSSKKLLLSDSGFYLCAWSDGGSYNSPLHFGNGTRLTVT.

This chain links TRBV6-5 with TRBJ2-2, with D possibly TRBD2 on 5 matching bases. Per germline, CDR1 MNHEY and CDR2 SVGAGI. The CDR3 totals 15 residues. The germline V and J ends were trimmed by 0 bases and 4 bases, with 9 bases remaining between them. CDR3 amino acids: CASSYSRAVTGELFF. For the CDR3, the DNA is TGTGCCAGCAGTTACTCGAGGGCCGTCACCGGGGAGCTGTTTTTT.

This clonotype was seen ten or more times. The V and J genes are TRBV7-9 and TRBJ2-5, with 7 positions matching TRBD2. The CDR3 is 15 residues long. With V trimmed by 0 bases and J by 2 bases, 3 bases remained unmatched. Germline V gene sequence: CDR1 SEHNR, CDR2 FQNEAQ (reference sequence). Written as DNA, the CDR3 is TGTGCCAGCAGCTTAGCGCAGGGACTACAAGAGACCCAGTACTTC. It specifies CASSLAQGLQETQYF.

V is TRBV6-2 or TRBV6-3 and J is TRBJ2-1; possibly TRBD1 for D (5 bases). The CDR3 runs 11 residues. The germline V and J ends were trimmed by 7 bases and 7 bases, with 8 bases remaining between them. Germline lookup yields CDR1 MNHEY and CDR2 SVGEGT. In DNA form, the CDR3 reads TGTGCCAGCACTAGGGGTAATGAGCAGTTCTTC. Translated: CASTRGNEQFF.

This clonotype occurred many times. The gene calls are TRBV19 and TRBJ1-4; TRBD1 matches at 8 bases. Looked up from germline, CDR1 is LNHDA and CDR2 is SQIVND (reference sequence). The ends lost 5 bases at V and 3 bases at J; junction bases unmatched: 5. The CDR3 contains 15 residues. The CDR3 region is CASSLTGAANEKLFF. In DNA, the CDR3 is TGTGCCAGTAGTTTGACAGGGGCAGCTAATGAAAAACTGTTTTTT.

This clonotype has just a few counts. The chain has TRBV12-5 and TRBJ2-2; D unresolved. The CDR3 extends over 11 amino acids. The germline CDR1 and CDR2 sequences are LGHNT and FRNRAP. Trimming cost V 3 bases and J 7 bases, with 3 bases left between them. The CDR3 region has the DNA TGTGCTAGTGGTTTCGGCGGGGAGCTGTTTTTT. Its protein product is CASGFGGELFF.

This clonotype was detected ten times or more. The chain recombines TRBV6-1 with TRBJ2-2; 7 bases line up with TRBD1. V lost 6 bases and J lost 0; bases outside the gene matches: 4. The length of the CDR3 is 15 residues. Germline lookup yields CDR1 MNHNS and CDR2 SASEGT. Written as DNA, the CDR3 is TGTGCCAGCAGGACAGGGAATGCGAACACCGGGGAGCTGTTTTTT. Its protein is CASRTGNANTGELFF.

This clonotype was observed at least ten times. The chain couples TRBV28 to TRBJ2-1; no firm D call. The CDR3 runs 13 residues. Trimming pared 3 bases from V and 7 bases from J, leaving 10 bases between. Per the germline V gene, CDR1 is MDHEN and CDR2 is SYDVKM. The CDR3: CASSFGRVNEQFF. The CDR3, as DNA: TGTGCCAGCAGTTTTGGTAGGGTGAATGAGCAGTTCTTC.

The V call is TRBV28, the J call TRBJ1-3; D not certain. Deletions cut 4 bases from V and 0 bases from J, with 13 bases between. Germline CDR1 reads MDHEN; CDR2 reads SYDVKM. CDR3 length: 16 residues. This CDR3 reads CASSSSTRLSGNTIYF. In DNA form, the CDR3 reads TGTGCCAGCAGTTCCTCGACAAGGCTCTCTGGAAACACCATATATTTT.

For the CDR3, the DNA is TGTGCCAGCAGCCCTAGCGGGCCGATCTACAATGAGCAGTTCTTC. Translating gives CASSPSGPIYNEQFF. The rearrangement uses TRBV11-1 and TRBJ2-1, with 8 nucleotides matching TRBD2. This CDR3 has 15 residues. V lost 5 bases and J lost 3; bases outside the gene matches: 6. Looked up from germline, CDR1 is SGHAT and CDR2 is FQDESV (reference sequence).

This clonotype was seen many times. The chain is built from TRBV5-1 and TRBJ2-7; 10 nucleotides align to TRBD2. Trimming cost V 2 bases and J 3 bases; bases outside gene matches: 5. Germline V CDR1 and CDR2: SGHRS, YFSETQ. This CDR3 has 15 residues. The CDR3: CASSFSTSGLYEQYF. DNA for the CDR3: TGCGCCAGCAGCTTTTCGACTAGCGGGCTCTACGAGCAGTACTTC.